The 22 T cell receptor beta chains reported below all come from one sample, sequenced in a study of blood T cell repertoires in COVID-19. TCRdb's copy holds only in-frame clones and misses some; the assay was immunoSEQ multiplex PCR. The sample lists about 220,000 clones, 75% to 85% seen once, with under 2.5% in the top ten. Sequences were obtained from peripheral blood. The source of these receptors is an older woman with COVID-19, enrolled during active disease.

The chain has TRBV19 and TRBJ1-5, with TRBD1 identical over 9 bases. CDR1 is LNHDA and CDR2 is SQIVND in the germline V gene (reference sequence). V lost 2 bases, J lost 7 bases, and 21 bases stayed unmatched. CDR3 length: 20 amino acids. The CDR3 protein is CASSIHRTGARRGLRQPQHF. The CDR3 bases are TGTGCCAGTAGTATACATAGGACAGGGGCGAGACGTGGTCTCAGGCAGCCCCAGCATTTT.

This chain uses TRBV7-8 with TRBJ2-3; TRBD2 agrees at 8 bases. CDR1 and CDR2 from the germline V gene are SGHVS and FQNEAQ. The CDR3 is made up of 19 amino acids. The ends lost 8 bases at V and 0 bases at J; junction bases unmatched: 19. The CDR3 loop reads CASSPGLGHWGTSTDTQYF. CDR3 nucleotides: TGTGCCAGCTCGCCGGGACTAGGGCATTGGGGGACTAGCACAGATACGCAGTATTTT.

The J gene is TRBJ1-1, the V gene TRBV7-9; D is possibly TRBD1 (6 bases). Trimming stripped 5 bases from V and 6 bases from J, with 13 bases between. The CDR3 is 13 amino acids. Germline assignment: CDR1 SEHNR and CDR2 FQNEAQ (reference sequence). The CDR3 region has the DNA TGTGCCAGCAGCACGAATAAGGGGGCTGAAGCTTTCTTT. Its translation is CASSTNKGAEAFF. Looking up the rest from reference TRBV7-9 and TRBJ1-1 gives the full variable domain: DTGVSQNPRHKITKRGQNVTFRCDPISEHNRLYWYRQTLGQGPEFLTYFQNEAQLEKSRLLSDRFSAERPKGSFSTLEIQRTEQGDSAMYLCASSTNKGAEAFFGQGTRLTVV.

The rearrangement uses TRBV6-4 and TRBJ1-1; tentatively, D is TRBD1 (6 bases). The CDR3 is made up of 14 amino acids. Trimming left V 5 bases short and J 0 bases short, with 10 bases between. From germline, CDR1 is MRHNA and CDR2 SNTAGT. The chain's CDR3 is CASSPDRMNTEAFF. The CDR3 nucleotides read TGTGCCAGCAGTCCGGACAGAATGAACACTGAAGCTTTCTTT.

This chain uses TRBV7-9 with TRBJ1-5; D gene uncertain. The ends were cut back, 5 bases at V and 0 bases at J, with 17 bases in the middle. Per germline, CDR1 SEHNR and CDR2 FQNEAQ (reference sequence). The CDR3 contains 17 residues. As DNA, the CDR3 is TGTGCCAGCAGCCCCGGTGCGGACTCCAATAGCAATCAGCCCCAGCATTTT. The encoded protein is CASSPGADSNSNQPQHF.

In this sample, this clone turned up a few times. The chain uses TRBV3-1 (or the pseudogene TRBV3-2) and TRBJ1-2; perhaps TRBD1 as D (5 bases). The CDR3 length is 13 residues. The V gene's germline CDR1 is LGHDT and CDR2 YNNKEL (reference sequence). Trimming stripped 6 bases from V and 5 bases from J, with 13 bases between. The CDR3 is CASREGLSYGYTF. The DNA for the CDR3 is TGTGCCAGCAGGGAGGGGTTAAGTTATGGCTACACCTTC.

The CDR3 loop is CASSLRGYTEAFF. In DNA form, the CDR3 reads TGTGCCAGCAGCTTAAGAGGCTACACTGAAGCTTTCTTT. V is TRBV7-8 and J is TRBJ1-1; the D is unclear. Germline V gene lookup returns CDR1 SGHVS and CDR2 FQNEAQ. This CDR3 region has 13 residues. V was cut by 2 bases and J by 3 bases, with 7 bases left in between.

This rearrangement joins TRBV11-3 to TRBJ1-1; 7 positions agree with TRBD1. Trimming at V came to 1 base and at J to 2 bases, leaving 4 bases not matched to a gene. The CDR3 is made up of 15 amino acids. The V gene's germline CDR1 is SGHNT and CDR2 YENEEA. The CDR3 sequence is CASSLGGGFNTEAFF. Written as DNA, the CDR3 is TGTGCCAGCAGCTTAGGAGGGGGCTTTAACACTGAAGCTTTCTTT.

The V call is TRBV5-1, the J call TRBJ2-1; D is possibly TRBD1 (6 bases). The CDR3 has 15 amino acids. Trimming cost V 2 bases and J 4 bases, with 13 bases left between them. The germline V gene has CDR1 SGHRS and CDR2 YFSETQ. The CDR3 protein is CASSFSGEMYNEQFF. CDR3 in DNA: TGCGCCAGCAGCTTTTCAGGGGAGATGTACAATGAGCAGTTCTTC.

The rearrangement links TRBV5-6 to TRBJ2-3; D is uncertain. Trimming stripped 4 bases from V and 3 bases from J, with 6 bases between. In germline, CDR1 is SGHDT, CDR2 YYEEEE. There are 12 residues in the CDR3. DNA for the CDR3: TGTGCCAGCAGCGAGATTACAGATACGCAGTATTTT. Translation: CASSEITDTQYF.

This clone appeared a single time. The chain uses TRBV25-1 and TRBJ1-2; D unresolved. CDR1 MGHDK and CDR2 SYGVNS come from the germline V gene. Trimming removed 6 bases at V and 4 bases at J, with 12 bases between. The CDR3 is made up of 13 amino acids. The CDR3 loop is CASSSSTSYGYTF. The CDR3 DNA reads as TGTGCCAGCAGCAGCTCCACTAGCTATGGCTACACCTTC.

This rearrangement joins TRBV30 to TRBJ1-1; 8 nucleotides agree with TRBD1. CDR1 is GTSNPN, CDR2 SVGIG, per germline (reference sequence). This CDR3 contains 14 residues. V trimming: 4 bases; J trimming: 5 bases; junction bases outside the gene matches: 9. CDR3 sequence (DNA): TGTGCCTGGAAGGTTGACAGGGGAGGGACTGAAGCTTTCTTT. It specifies CAWKVDRGGTEAFF.

V is TRBV15 and J is TRBJ2-3; 11 nucleotides line up with TRBD1. V trimming: 5 bases; J trimming: 2 bases; junction bases outside the gene matches: 3. CDR3 length: 15 amino acids. Germline V lookup: CDR1 LNHNV, CDR2 YYDKDF (reference sequence). DNA for the CDR3: TGTGCCACCAGCGGGACAGGGGGATACACAGATACGCAGTATTTT. This gives the protein CATSGTGGYTDTQYF.

The DNA of the CDR3 is TGTGCCAGCAGCTTGTCGCGCGGGGGGGCCTACGAGCAGTACTTC. Its protein product is CASSLSRGGAYEQYF. The V call is TRBV5-8, the J call TRBJ2-7; TRBD2 aligns across 9 bases. The CDR3 length is 15 residues. Unmatched junction bases numbered 4, after V lost 1 base and J lost 2 bases. Germline V gives CDR1 SGHTS, CDR2 YDEGEE.

This chain connects TRBV3-1 (or the pseudogene TRBV3-2) to TRBJ1-1, with no clear D. CDR3 length equals 15 residues. Per the germline V gene, CDR1 is LGHDT and CDR2 is YNNKEL (reference sequence). V was trimmed by 2 bases and J by 1 base, leaving 11 bases between them. CDR3 region: CASSQPSAGNTEAFF. In nucleotides, the CDR3 is TGTGCCAGCAGCCAACCCTCGGCAGGGAACACTGAAGCTTTCTTT.

V and J are TRBV2 and TRBJ2-1, with 14 nucleotides matching TRBD2. Germline assignment: CDR1 SNHLY and CDR2 FYNNEI. The CDR3 extends over 18 amino acids. The ends lost 4 bases at V and 3 bases at J; junction bases unmatched: 8. CDR3 region: CASSGPRTSGGNYNEQFF. The CDR3 DNA reads as TGTGCCAGCAGTGGCCCCAGGACTAGCGGGGGGAACTACAATGAGCAGTTCTTC.

The DNA for the CDR3 is TGTGCCAGCAGTGAAGCGGGCGGGGGGTCCCAGCATTTT. This translates into CASSEAGGGSQHF. This sequence joins TRBV2 and TRBJ1-5; TRBD1 is a possible D gene (5 bases). The CDR3 sequence is 13 residues long. Germline CDR1 SNHLY, CDR2 FYNNEI. The V and J ends lost 0 bases and 11 bases respectively, with 11 bases between them.

V usage is TRBV2 and J usage is TRBJ2-1, with 12 bases fitting TRBD2. The CDR3 spans 14 residues. Germline CDR1 reads SNHLY; CDR2 reads FYNNEI. V lost 7 bases, J lost 10 bases, and 8 bases stayed unmatched. The CDR3 sequence: CASISSGGAGEQFF. The CDR3 nucleotides read TGTGCCAGCATATCTAGCGGGGGGGCCGGGGAGCAGTTCTTC.

This clone was observed once. The rearrangement uses TRBV15 and TRBJ1-6; TRBD1 matches 7 bases. The germline gives CDR1 LNHNV, CDR2 YYDKDF (reference sequence). The V gene end was trimmed by 1 base and the J gene end by 13 bases; junction bases not matched to a gene: 7. The CDR3 has 14 amino acids. CDR3 loop: CATSRGQGPGPLHF. As DNA, the CDR3 is TGTGCCACCAGCAGAGGACAGGGCCCCGGGCCCCTCCACTTT.

This sequence joins TRBV6-2 or TRBV6-3 and TRBJ1-5; D is undetermined. This CDR3 contains 13 residues. V lost 0 bases and J 6 bases, leaving 6 bases between the germline ends. Germline loops: CDR1 MNHEY, CDR2 SVGEGT. DNA for the CDR3: TGTGCCAGCAGTTACTCGAGAAGTCAGCCCCAGCATTTT. Translation gives CASSYSRSQPQHF.

The chain links TRBV6-6 to TRBJ2-7; weak D call: TRBD1 (5 bases). CDR1 and CDR2 (germline): MNHNY, SVGAGI (reference sequence). With 10 bases removed from V and 2 bases from J, the gap between germline ends came to 15 bases. The CDR3 runs 13 residues. CDR3 amino acids: CAIQRGGTYEQYF. CDR3 DNA: TGTGCCATACAAAGGGGCGGTACCTACGAGCAGTACTTC.

The V gene is TRBV5-1, the J gene TRBJ1-1; unclear D gene. The germline V gene encodes CDR1 SGHRS and CDR2 YFSETQ. The ends were cut back, 3 bases at V and 2 bases at J, with 11 bases in the middle. This CDR3 is built from 14 residues. The CDR3 DNA reads as TGCGCCAGCAGCTCGCAGAGGGTTAACACTGAAGCTTTCTTT. Its protein product is CASSSQRVNTEAFF.